What follows are 23 T cell receptor beta chains derived from one specimen sequenced in a study of T cell repertoires in cytomegalovirus infection. These TCRs' antigens remain unknown. TCRdb ran MiXCR on the reads and lists one entry per CDR3 protein. The sample includes 350,000 to 400,000 distinct CDR3 sequences, just under 35% of them seen just once. This material consisted of cultured PBMCs, taken from culture after CMV antigen stimulation. The receptors shown here come from a human donor in good health (CMV status not recorded). Some clones in this sample may be carry-over from other donors' samples.

This clonotype showed up many times. The rearrangement links TRBV7-3 to TRBJ2-1; 10 bases fit TRBD1. V shed 7 bases, J shed 9 bases, and the junction held 12 bases outside the gene matches. CDR3 length: 15 residues. Germline loops: CDR1 SGHTA, CDR2 FQGTGA. CDR3 bases: TGTGCCAGCACCACGGGACAGGGGCCCCGCGGTGAGCAGTTCTTC. Translating it yields CASTTGQGPRGEQFF.

This clonotype was detected only a few times. The rearrangement uses TRBV4-1 and TRBJ2-7, with D possibly matching TRBD1 (5 bases). This CDR3 spans 14 amino acids. V lost 2 bases, J lost 1 base, and 9 bases lay in between. Germline values: CDR1 MGHRA, CDR2 YSYEKL. The CDR3 reads CASSQKDSSYEQYF. As DNA, the CDR3 is TGCGCCAGCAGCCAAAAAGACAGTTCCTACGAGCAGTACTTC.

This sequence joins TRBV10-3 and TRBJ2-1, with unresolved D. Germline V gives CDR1 ENHRY, CDR2 SYGVKD. The V end was cut by 4 bases, the J end by 8 bases, with 9 bases between. The CDR3 totals 12 residues. The CDR3 protein is CAISAWSDEQFF. The CDR3 coding sequence is TGTGCCATCAGTGCCTGGTCGGATGAGCAGTTCTTC.

This clonotype has only a few counts. CDR3 sequence reads: CASSPLGEGYGYTF. The CDR3 bases are TGTGCCAGCAGTCCGCTTGGGGAGGGCTATGGCTACACCTTC. The chain has TRBV7-9 and TRBJ1-2, with unresolved D. Trimming removed 6 bases from V and 4 bases from J, with 15 bases in between. CDR1 and CDR2 from the germline V gene are SEHNR and FQNEAQ (reference sequence). This CDR3 is built from 14 residues.

The chain combines TRBV7-4 with TRBJ2-7; the match to TRBD2 covers 9 bases. This CDR3 comprises 14 residues. V lost 3 bases to trimming and J lost 6 bases; unmatched junction nucleotides: 6. Germline V lookup: CDR1 SGHVT, CDR2 SQSDAQ. CDR3: CASSFEREVSEQYF. CDR3 DNA: TGTGCCAGCAGCTTCGAGCGGGAGGTTTCCGAGCAGTACTTC.

This clonotype was seen a few times. The rearrangement uses TRBV4-1 and TRBJ2-2, with a tentative D call TRBD2 (6 bases). CDR3 length equals 17 residues. V lost 1 base and J 6 bases, leaving 18 bases between the germline ends. Germline V gives CDR1 MGHRA, CDR2 YSYEKL. The chain's CDR3 is CASSQGPGESPAGELFF. DNA of the CDR3: TGCGCCAGCAGCCAAGGACCGGGAGAGTCGCCCGCCGGGGAGCTGTTTTTT.

This clonotype was seen a handful of times. The gene calls are TRBV4-1 and TRBJ1-5; unclear D gene. V was cut by 1 base and J by 9 bases, with 16 bases left in between. This CDR3 is 15 amino acids long. Germline lookup yields CDR1 MGHRA and CDR2 YSYEKL. CDR3 residues: CASSQVGMGMGPQHF. For the CDR3, the DNA is TGCGCCAGCAGCCAAGTTGGGATGGGAATGGGGCCCCAGCATTTT.

The chain employs TRBV19 and TRBJ2-2; no clear D gene. Germline CDR1 reads LNHDA; CDR2 reads SQIVND (reference sequence). Trimming left V 5 bases short and J 0 bases short, with 16 bases between. The length of the CDR3 is 17 residues. The CDR3 nucleotides read TGTGCCAGTAGTCGATCCGGGCCCTTTTCGAACACCGGGGAGCTGTTTTTT. This codes for CASSRSGPFSNTGELFF.

The rearrangement uses TRBV20-1 and TRBJ2-2; 7 bases map to TRBD1. CDR3 length: 16 amino acids. Germline lookup yields CDR1 DFQATT and CDR2 SNEGSKA (reference sequence). V lost 1 base and J lost 6; bases outside the gene matches: 11. The CDR3 nucleotides read TGCAGTGCTAGAGCCCGACAGGGTTCAGGGGCCGGGGAGCTGTTTTTT. This sequence encodes CSARARQGSGAGELFF.

The CDR3 coding sequence is TGTGCCAGCAGTTCCAAATACAGGGGGGGGTACGAGCAGTACGTC. Its translation: CASSSKYRGGYEQYV. This chain uses TRBV27 with TRBJ2-7, with TRBD1 as a possible D gene (8 bases). Trimming stripped 4 bases from V and 4 bases from J, with 17 bases between. The CDR3 sequence is 15 residues long. Germline V lookup: CDR1 MNHEY, CDR2 SMNVEV (reference sequence).

V gene TRBV4-2 combines with J gene TRBJ2-7; possibly TRBD1 for D (5 bases). CDR1 is LGHNA and CDR2 is YNFKEQ in the germline V gene. V was clipped by 4 bases and J by 0 bases, with 13 bases between them. The CDR3 length is 15 residues. In DNA form, the CDR3 reads TGTGCCAGCAGCCCCCAGGGTCCGAGCTCCTACGAGCAGTACTTC. It codes for CASSPQGPSSYEQYF.

The V gene is TRBV20-1, the J gene TRBJ2-1; 8 nucleotides match TRBD2. This CDR3 has 15 residues. V dropped 3 bases and J dropped 2; count of bases not matched to a gene: 6. Germline CDR1 and CDR2: DFQATT and SNEGSKA (reference sequence). The CDR3 loop is CSASGGARAYNEQFF. CDR3 DNA: TGCAGTGCTAGCGGGGGGGCCCGGGCCTACAATGAGCAGTTCTTC.

V usage is TRBV18 and J usage is TRBJ2-1; the D gene could be TRBD1 or TRBD2 (5 bases each). Germline V lookup: CDR1 KGHSH, CDR2 LQKENI. V gave up 6 bases and J gave up 6 bases, with 12 bases separating them. This CDR3 is built from 13 residues. The CDR3, as DNA: TGTGCCAGCTCGATGGGACCAGCCAATGAGCAGTTCTTC. This codes for CASSMGPANEQFF.

The chain links TRBV9 to TRBJ2-1, with 10 bases aligning to TRBD2. Germline-derived CDR1 and CDR2 are SGDLS and YYNGEE. The CDR3 totals 13 residues. Trimming cost V 7 bases and J 4 bases; bases outside gene matches: 2. This CDR3 is CASGTSAYNEQFF. In DNA form, the CDR3 reads TGTGCCAGCGGGACTAGCGCATACAATGAGCAGTTCTTC. Combining the CDR3 with reference TRBV9 and TRBJ2-1 gives the whole variable domain DSGVTQTPKHLITATGQRVTLRCSPRSGDLSVYWYQQSLDQGLQFLIQYYNGEERAKGNILERFSAQQFPDLHSELNLSSLELGDSALYFCASGTSAYNEQFFGPGTRLTVL.

This clonotype has more than one count but fewer than ten. The rearrangement links TRBV6-5 to TRBJ2-7; D possibly corresponds to TRBD2 (6 bases). This CDR3 has 13 residues. Per germline, CDR1 MNHEY and CDR2 SVGAGI. Trimming shortened V by 6 bases and J by 4 bases, and 13 bases separated the two germline ends. The CDR3 region is CASRSDGGYEQYF. As DNA, the CDR3 is TGTGCCAGCAGATCCGATGGGGGGTACGAGCAGTACTTC.

The chain couples TRBV7-9 to TRBJ1-5, with 9 positions matching TRBD1. Germline V lookup: CDR1 SEHNR, CDR2 FQNEAQ (reference sequence). CDR3 length: 16 amino acids. The trim removed 5 bases at V and 3 bases at J, leaving 8 bases unmatched. For the CDR3, the DNA is TGTGCCAGCAGCCCTATAGGGACAGGGTCCAATCAGCCCCAGCATTTT. It translates to CASSPIGTGSNQPQHF. Full variable domain (remainder filled in from reference TRBV7-9 and TRBJ1-5): DTGVSQNPRHKITKRGQNVTFRCDPISEHNRLYWYRQTLGQGPEFLTYFQNEAQLEKSRLLSDRFSAERPKGSFSTLEIQRTEQGDSAMYLCASSPIGTGSNQPQHFGDGTRLSIL.

This clonotype was detected ten times or more. The rearrangement links TRBV7-2 to TRBJ1-3; D unclear. The CDR3 is made up of 14 amino acids. The V end lost 5 bases, the J end lost 2 bases, and 10 bases lay between the germline ends. Germline CDR1 SGHTA, CDR2 FQGNSA. CDR3 DNA: TGTGCCAGCAGCCCCTTGGCCACTGGAAACACCATATATTTT. It is translated as CASSPLATGNTIYF.

The chain employs TRBV19 and TRBJ1-3; 12 bases agree with TRBD1. This CDR3 has 16 residues. Germline trimming cut 5 bases from V and 2 bases from J; bases unmatched to any gene: 4. Germline CDR1 is LNHDA and CDR2 is SQIVND (reference sequence). The CDR3 DNA sequence: TGTGCCAGTAGTCAGGGGACAGGGGGCACTGGAAACACCATATATTTT. Encoded protein: CASSQGTGGTGNTIYF.

This chain uses TRBV28 with TRBJ2-1; 11 nucleotides agree with TRBD2. Germline V gives CDR1 MDHEN, CDR2 SYDVKM. Trimming removed 4 bases from V and 5 bases from J; junction bases left unmatched: 4. This CDR3 contains 15 residues. CDR3 in amino acids: CASSWGTSGHNEQFF. As DNA, the CDR3 is TGTGCCAGCAGTTGGGGGACTAGCGGACACAATGAGCAGTTCTTC.

J is TRBJ2-2 and V is TRBV6-1, with 9 bases lining up with TRBD1. J gave up 7 bases and V 2 bases, and 8 bases lay outside the gene matches. This CDR3 has 16 amino acids. Germline lookup yields CDR1 MNHNS and CDR2 SASEGT. In DNA form, the CDR3 reads TGTGCCAGCAGTGAACCCCACAGGGGGCTTATCGGGGAGCTGTTTTTT. It yields the protein CASSEPHRGLIGELFF.

This chain joins TRBV29-1 and TRBJ2-2, with 10 bases fitting TRBD2. The CDR3 has 15 residues. Germline V gene data show CDR1 as SQVTM and CDR2 as ANQGSEA. With V trimmed by 5 bases and J by 4 bases, 7 bases remained unmatched. CDR3 residues: CSVLKAGGGTGELFF. The CDR3 coding sequence is TGCAGCGTTCTCAAAGCGGGAGGGGGCACCGGGGAGCTGTTTTTT.

With respect to this clonotype: At one of its ends the junction is not consistent with the germline gene, which may arise from a read error. DNA of the CDR3: TGTGCCAGCAGTTTACATCCTGGCACTGAAGCTGTCTTT. It yields the protein CASSLHPGTEAVF. V and J are TRBV27 and TRBJ1-1; D is unresolved. In germline, CDR1 is MNHEY, CDR2 SMNVEV (reference sequence). CDR3 length: 13 residues.

The chain is built from TRBV6-6 and TRBJ2-5; 10 nucleotides align to TRBD2. The length of the CDR3 is 15 residues. Germline V gene lookup returns CDR1 MNHNY and CDR2 SVGAGI (reference sequence). V shed 11 bases, J shed 5 bases, and the junction held 14 bases outside the gene matches. The CDR3 DNA reads as TGTGCCGCCGCCAAGGGAGCGGGAGGGCCGGAGACCCAGTACTTC. This translates into CAAAKGAGGPETQYF.